This is a list of T cell receptor beta chains from one sample in a study of response to subunit inactivated influenza vaccine. TCRdb passed the RT-PCR reads through MiXCR, listing each CDR3 protein once. Of 710,000 or so distinct CDR3 sequences in the sample, 15% to 19% were seen once. The sample was PBMCs from blood, taken roughly 12 days after vaccination. Every receptor here comes from a man aged 50 to 60 who received an inactivated influenza vaccine. Both conserved end residues are part of each CDR3. The D gene is left open where the match is weak. Clone sizes are given selectively: once, few, many, or a class where the clone is expanded.

d_call | j_call | v_call | cdr3_length | clone_size | cdr3_nt | cdr3_aa
- | TRBJ2-5 | TRBV12-3/TRBV12-4 | 11 | - | TGTGCCAGCAGTAGAGGGTCTCTGGGGTACTTC | CASSRGSLGYF
- | TRBJ2-5 | TRBV4-3 | 16 | few | TGCGCCAGCAGCCAAGACTTTGGGAATTTTCGGGAGACCCAGTACTTC | CASSQDFGNFRETQYF
- | TRBJ1-4 | TRBV25-1 | 14 | - | TGTGCCAGCAGTGAATCGGGGTCTGGGGAAAAACTGTTTTTT | CASSESGSGEKLFF
TRBD2 | TRBJ2-1 | TRBV20-1 | 13 | many | TGCAGTGCTCGCGGGAGGGCTTACAATGAGCAGTTCTTC | CSARGRAYNEQFF
TRBD2 | TRBJ2-1 | TRBV6-5 | 16 | - | TGTGCCAGCAGTTACTCGACCGCGGGGGGGAACAATGAGCAGTTCTTC | CASSYSTAGGNNEQFF
- | TRBJ2-3 | TRBV2 | 15 | few | TGTGCCAGCTTCCCCGGCGGGGCCAGCACAGATACGCAGTATTTT | CASFPGGASTDTQYF
- | TRBJ1-1 | TRBV2 | 13 | - | TGTGCCAGCAGTGTGGGACAGAACACTGAAGCTTTCTTT | CASSVGQNTEAFF
- | TRBJ2-1 | TRBV11-2 | 15 | - | TGTGCCAGCAGCTTAGTAGTAGGCCCGTACAATGAGCAGTTCTTC | CASSLVVGPYNEQFF
- | TRBJ2-1 | TRBV12-3/TRBV12-4 | 15 | few | TGTGCCAGCAGTTTCCGGGACAATTTATCCAATGAGCAGTTCTTC | CASSFRDNLSNEQFF
- | TRBJ2-7 | TRBV5-6 | 17 | - | TGTGCCAGCAGCCAATATGGAGGGGGGGCGCATCGTAACGAGCAGTACTTC | CASSQYGGGAHRNEQYF
TRBD1 | TRBJ2-2 | TRBV11-2 | 18 | - | TGTGCCAGGAGCTTAGGGAGAGACAGGGGGCGGAACACCGGGGAGCTGTTTTTT | CARSLGRDRGRNTGELFF
TRBD1 | TRBJ2-1 | TRBV6-1 | 14 | few | TGTGCCAGCAGTAAAGGACAGGCCTACAATGAGCAGTTCTTC | CASSKGQAYNEQFF
- | TRBJ2-1 | TRBV7-2 | 14 | few | TGTGCCAGCAGCCCTCCCTGGACGTACAATGAGCAGTTCTTC | CASSPPWTYNEQFF
- | TRBJ1-1 | TRBV6-5 | 14 | few | TGTGCCAGCAGTTACTACGGTATGAACACTGAAGCTTTCTTT | CASSYYGMNTEAFF
- | TRBJ1-3 | TRBV14 | 13 | few | TGTGCCAGCAGCCGCGTCGATGGAAACACCATATATTTT | CASSRVDGNTIYF
TRBD2 | TRBJ2-1 | TRBV12-3/TRBV12-4 | 16 | many | TGTGCCAGCAGTGCCCTAGCGGGGGGGTTTGCTAATGAGCAGTTCTTC | CASSALAGGFANEQFF
- | TRBJ2-5 | TRBV29-1 | 10 | - | TGCAGCGTACTCATGGAGACCCAGTACTTC | CSVLMETQYF
TRBD1 | TRBJ1-1 | TRBV6-5 | 15 | many | TGTGCCAGCAGTTACGGGACAGGGCGGTACACTGAAGCTTTCTTT | CASSYGTGRYTEAFF
- | TRBJ1-1 | TRBV10-3 | 13 | - | TGTGCCACGGGGACACCGCAGAACACTGAAGCTTTCTTT | CATGTPQNTEAFF
- | TRBJ2-5 | TRBV28 | 15 | many | TGTGCCAGCGCCCCTAACAGGGGAGGAGGAGAGACCCAGTACTTC | CASAPNRGGGETQYF
- | TRBJ2-6 | TRBV7-6 | 18 | - | TGTGCCAGCAGCTTAGAGAGGTCGGGTAGTGCTGGGGCCAACGTCCTGACTTTC | CASSLERSGSAGANVLTF
TRBD2 | TRBJ2-1 | TRBV20-1 | 15 | few | TGCAGTGCTAGAGCCCTAGCGGGGACGGGGAATGAGCAGTTCTTC | CSARALAGTGNEQFF
TRBD1 | TRBJ1-5 | TRBV12-3/TRBV12-4 | 13 | many | TGTGCCAGCAGATCGACAGGGAATCAGCCCCAGCATTTT | CASRSTGNQPQHF
TRBD1 | TRBJ1-1 | TRBV6-2/TRBV6-3 | 19 | - | TGTGCCAGCAGTTACCCTCTCGCGGGGACAGGGTCATACGACACTGAAGCTTTCTTT | CASSYPLAGTGSYDTEAFF
- | TRBJ2-7 | TRBV9 | 15 | - | TGTGCCAGCAGCGTTTCTCCTAAGGCAAGCTACGAGCAGTACTTC | CASSVSPKASYEQYF
- | TRBJ1-1 | TRBV24-1 | 12 | few | TGTGCCACCAGTGAAGGGCATGGGGGCACTTTCTTT | CATSEGHGGTFF
- | TRBJ1-2 | TRBV10-1 | 14 | few | TGCGCCAGCAGCCGGGACGCAAATGGCTATGGCTACACCTTC | CASSRDANGYGYTF
- | TRBJ2-3 | TRBV6-1 | 15 | few | TGTGCCAGCAGTGAAGCGATCGATAGCACAGATACGCAGTATTTT | CASSEAIDSTDTQYF
TRBD1 | TRBJ2-5 | TRBV10-3 | 17 | - | TGTGCCATCAGTGGGACAGGGGGCGCGGCCTGGCAAGAGACCCAGTACTTC | CAISGTGGAAWQETQYF
- | TRBJ1-3 | TRBV5-6 | 16 | many | TGTGCCAGCAGCGAGCACTACAGGGAAGTCGTAAACACCATATATTTT | CASSEHYREVVNTIYF
- | TRBJ2-2 | TRBV6-2/TRBV6-3 | 14 | - | TGTGCCAGCAAGAGCGTTCCTAGCACCGGGGAGCTGTTTTTT | CASKSVPSTGELFF
TRBD1 | TRBJ1-5 | TRBV7-2 | 14 | many | TGTGCCAGCTCACCAGACAGGGGTAATCAGCCCCAGCATTTT | CASSPDRGNQPQHF
- | TRBJ2-2 | TRBV20-1 | 14 | few | TGCAGTGCTAGAGATATGAAGAGGGACGGGGAGCTGTTTTTT | CSARDMKRDGELFF
TRBD2 | TRBJ2-3 | TRBV6-4 | 15 | few | TGTGCCAGCAGTGCTAGCGGGAGAGGTGCAGATACGCAGTATTTT | CASSASGRGADTQYF
- | TRBJ2-3 | TRBV20-1 | 19 | many | TGCAGTGCTAGAGCCACAATCCCCATCGATGGGGGTAGCACAGATACGCAGTATTTT | CSARATIPIDGGSTDTQYF
TRBD1 | TRBJ2-3 | TRBV5-1 | 16 | few | TGCGCCAGCAGCCTGGGACAGGGCATGTTCACAGATACGCAGTATTTT | CASSLGQGMFTDTQYF
- | TRBJ2-1 | TRBV7-3 | 13 | - | TGTGCCAGCAGCCCCGACCCGATCAGCGAGCAGTTCTTC | CASSPDPISEQFF
- | TRBJ1-6 | TRBV25-1 | 13 | few | TGTGCCAGCAGTGATCACAGGAAGTCCCTCCTCCACTTT | CASSDHRKSLLHF
TRBD1 | TRBJ1-2 | TRBV12-3/TRBV12-4 | 14 | few | TGTGCCAGCAGAGAGGGACAGGGGCCCTATGGCTACACCTTC | CASREGQGPYGYTF
- | TRBJ1-4 | TRBV5-1 | 13 | few | TGCGCCAGCAGCTTGGCGGGGACTGGAAAACTGTTTTTT | CASSLAGTGKLFF
- | TRBJ2-2 | TRBV7-9 | 15 | many | TGTGCCAGCAGCGTTACCCGGGATCTAAGGGGGGAGCTGTTTTTT | CASSVTRDLRGELFF
- | TRBJ2-5 | TRBV6-1 | 15 | few | TGTGCCATCCAGAAGGGATCCTTCCGGCGAGAGACCCAGTACTTC | CAIQKGSFRRETQYF
TRBD2 | TRBJ2-7 | TRBV20-1 | 14 | few | TGCAGTGCTATCTCTAGCGGGAGGGCCGGAGAGCAGTACTTC | CSAISSGRAGEQYF
- | TRBJ1-2 | TRBV5-6 | 15 | few | TGTGCCAGCAGCACCCCCCTCGGACCTGTCTATGGCTACACCTTC | CASSTPLGPVYGYTF
- | TRBJ2-5 | TRBV20-1 | 17 | - | TGCAGTGCTAGAGATAGATTCCCCTGGCGGACCCAAGAGACCCAGTACTTC | CSARDRFPWRTQETQYF
- | TRBJ2-1 | TRBV7-9 | 16 | few | TGTGCCAGCAGCTTAGCGGTTAGTACTACGTACAATGAGCAGTTCTTC | CASSLAVSTTYNEQFF
- | TRBJ2-5 | TRBV29-1 | 14 | few | TGCAGCGTTGACCTCAAACAGGGAGGAGAGACCCAGTACTTC | CSVDLKQGGETQYF
TRBD1 | TRBJ2-5 | TRBV7-2 | 15 | few | TGTGCCAGCAGCTTAGCCGGACAGGGGGTAAAGACCCAGTACTTC | CASSLAGQGVKTQYF
- | TRBJ1-1 | TRBV6-5 | 15 | few | TGTGCCAGCAGTTACTCGGGGACGGTGAACACTGAAGCTTTCTTT | CASSYSGTVNTEAFF
- | TRBJ2-2 | TRBV18 | 14 | - | TGTGCCAGCTCACTCGGACGGGCTGATGGGGAGCTGTTTTTT | CASSLGRADGELFF
TRBD2 | TRBJ2-1 | TRBV10-3 | 14 | many | TGTGCCATCAGTGAGTCTCGGGAGGGCAGTGAGCAGTTCTTC | CAISESREGSEQFF
TRBD2 | TRBJ2-4 | TRBV28 | 15 | few | TGTGCCAGCAGTTTATGGTGGGGGGGTAAAAACATTCAGTACTTC | CASSLWWGGKNIQYF
- | TRBJ2-3 | TRBV18 | 15 | - | TGTGCCAGCTCATTGTGGCGGAAGGGTGGAGATACGCAGTATTTT | CASSLWRKGGDTQYF
- | TRBJ2-3 | TRBV18 | 12 | - | TGTGCCAGCTCACCACGGTCAGATACGCAGTATTTT | CASSPRSDTQYF
TRBD1 | TRBJ2-2 | TRBV12-3/TRBV12-4 | 15 | - | TGTGCCAGCAGTTTATTGGGACAGAGTACCGGGGAGCTGTTTTTT | CASSLLGQSTGELFF
- | TRBJ2-5 | TRBV5-1 | 14 | - | TGCGCCAGCAGCTTTTATGTCGGACAAGAGACCCAGTACTTC | CASSFYVGQETQYF
TRBD1 | TRBJ1-6 | TRBV4-1 | 15 | few | TGCGCCAGCAGCCAACGTCCAGGGGGCGATTCACCCCTCCACTTT | CASSQRPGGDSPLHF
- | TRBJ2-1 | TRBV7-8 | 16 | - | TGTGCCAGCAGCTTATTGGTAGGGACCCAGAATGTTGTGCAGTTCTTC | CASSLLVGTQNVVQFF
- | TRBJ2-7 | TRBV3-1 | 15 | few | TGTGCCAGCAGCCAAGATCCCGGGCGGAACTACGAGCAGTACTTC | CASSQDPGRNYEQYF